This note documents a single T cell receptor (beta chain) sequence. This sample is part of a study of blood T cell repertoires in COVID-19. Study in general: T cells, B-cell-depleted T cells, or PBMCs supplied cDNA or gDNA.

Per the study methods: Reference gene primers were amplified, and this amplification served to estimate nucleated cell counts. This table comes from immunoSEQ multiplex PCR, and its TCRdb copy is limited to in-frame clones, with some not included. V, J and clone size are taken as reported in that table, and D and trimming were inferred from the DNA itself. The sample has more than 300,000 clones; around 87% are singletons. The receptor comes from a woman aged 25 to 39 with COVID-19, enrolled during active disease. The specimen sequenced was peripheral blood.

CDR3 DNA sequence: TGTGCCAGCAGGGGGGGACAGGGGACCTACGAGCAGTACTTC. Amino acid sequence: CASRGGQGTYEQYF. The chain combines TRBV6-5 with TRBJ2-7; TRBD1 matches at 10 bases. J gave up 2 bases and V 6 bases, and 4 bases lay outside the gene matches. The CDR3 is made up of 14 amino acids. The germline V gene encodes CDR1 MNHEY and CDR2 SVGAGI.